This paragraph reports one T cell receptor beta chain. Its antigen is undetermined. Treatment defined: roughly 18 received Ad26.COV2.S at low or high dose, single or two shots; several received placebo; per-sample allocation not given. It was on day 63 after the first vaccine or placebo injection that samples were taken. The trim removed 5 bases at V and 5 bases at J, leaving 11 bases unmatched. The CDR3 is made up of 15 amino acids. The germline CDR1 and CDR2 sequences are SEHNR and FQNEAQ (reference sequence). This entry comes from a study of Ad26.COV2.S vaccination and SARS-CoV-2 variants. Study as a whole: Dosing was one shot or two shots 56 days apart.

Study findings and constraints: It was found that vaccine and placebo recipients had similar non-spike TCR breadth.

TCRdb's copy holds only in-frame clones and misses some; the assay was immunoSEQ multiplex PCR. The sample lists fewer than 300,000 clones, approximately 89% seen once, with over 2.5% in the top ten. The gene calls are TRBV7-9 and TRBJ2-7; 8 positions agree with TRBD1. The source was peripheral blood, collected in a trial of Ad26.COV2.S vaccine versus placebo. This TCR was recovered from a person between 18 and 60 years old who received the Ad26.COV2.S COVID-19 vaccine or a placebo. The CDR3, as DNA: TGTGCCAGCAGCCGCGGGACAGGAGGATGGGACGAGCAGTACTTC. It encodes CASSRGTGGWDEQYF.